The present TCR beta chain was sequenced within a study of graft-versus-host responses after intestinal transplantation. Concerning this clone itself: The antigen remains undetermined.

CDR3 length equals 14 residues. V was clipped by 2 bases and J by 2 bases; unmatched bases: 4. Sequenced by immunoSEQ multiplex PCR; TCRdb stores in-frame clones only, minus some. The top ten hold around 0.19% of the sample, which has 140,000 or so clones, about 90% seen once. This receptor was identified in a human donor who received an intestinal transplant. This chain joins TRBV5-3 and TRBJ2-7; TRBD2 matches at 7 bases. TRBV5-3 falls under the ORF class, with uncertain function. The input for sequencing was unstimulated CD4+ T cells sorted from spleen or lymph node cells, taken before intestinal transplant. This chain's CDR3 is CARSFGRPPYEQYF. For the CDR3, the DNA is TGTGCCAGAAGCTTCGGGAGGCCACCCTACGAGCAGTACTTC.